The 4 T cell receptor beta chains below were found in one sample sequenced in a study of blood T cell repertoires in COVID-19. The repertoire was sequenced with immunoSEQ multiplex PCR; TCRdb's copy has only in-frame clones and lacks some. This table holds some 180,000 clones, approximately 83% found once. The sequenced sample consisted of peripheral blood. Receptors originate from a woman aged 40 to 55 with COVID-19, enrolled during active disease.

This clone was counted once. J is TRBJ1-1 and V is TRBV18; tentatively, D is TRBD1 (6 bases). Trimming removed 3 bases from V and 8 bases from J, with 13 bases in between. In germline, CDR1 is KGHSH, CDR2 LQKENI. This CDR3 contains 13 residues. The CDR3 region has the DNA TGTGCCAGCTCACCTTTCGGACAGCAAGAAGCTTTCTTT. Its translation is CASSPFGQQEAFF.

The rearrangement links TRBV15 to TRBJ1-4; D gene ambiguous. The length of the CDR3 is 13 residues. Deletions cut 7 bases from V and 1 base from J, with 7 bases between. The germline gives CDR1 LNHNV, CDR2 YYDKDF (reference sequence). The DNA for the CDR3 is TGTGCCACCAATGAGGGAACTAATGAAAAACTGTTTTTT. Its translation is CATNEGTNEKLFF. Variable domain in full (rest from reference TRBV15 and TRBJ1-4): DAMVIQNPRYQVTQFGKPVTLSCSQTLNHNVMYWYQQKSSQAPKLLFHYYDKDFNNEADTPDNFQSRRPNTSFCFLDIRSPGLGDTAMYLCATNEGTNEKLFFGSGTQLSVL.

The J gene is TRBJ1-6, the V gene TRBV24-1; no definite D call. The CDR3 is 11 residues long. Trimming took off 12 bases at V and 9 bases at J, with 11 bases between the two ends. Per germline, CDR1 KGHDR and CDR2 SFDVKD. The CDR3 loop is CAPSQASPLHF. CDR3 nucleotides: TGTGCCCCGAGCCAGGCTTCACCCCTCCACTTT.

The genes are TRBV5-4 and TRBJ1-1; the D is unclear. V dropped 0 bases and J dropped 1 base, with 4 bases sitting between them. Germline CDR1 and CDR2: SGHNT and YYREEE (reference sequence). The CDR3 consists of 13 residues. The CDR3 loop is CASSLVKNTEAFF. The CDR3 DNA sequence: TGTGCCAGCAGCTTGGTAAAGAACACTGAAGCTTTCTTT.